The rows below give T cell receptor beta chains drawn from one sample of a study of T cell repertoires in cytomegalovirus infection. No antigen has been assigned to these receptors. TCRdb re-called the reads through MiXCR, storing one row per CDR3 protein. Of about 890,000 distinct CDR3 sequences in the sample, less than 35% were seen once. The sample was cultured CD8+ T cells from PBMCs, taken from culture after CMV antigen stimulation. Source of these receptors: a human donor in good health (CMV status not recorded). Some clones in this sample may be carry-over from other donors' samples. CDR3s include the opening cysteine and the closing phenylalanine or tryptophan. The D gene is left open where the match is weak. The size of a clone is reported for some rows only, either as once, few or many, or as a class for expanded clones.

cdr3_nt: TGTGCCAGCAGCTTAGTGGACAGTGCCAATTCACCCCTCCACTTT
cdr3_aa: CASSLVDSANSPLHF
v_call: TRBV7-9
clone_size: many
d_call: NA
j_call: TRBJ1-6

cdr3_nt: TGTGCCAGCTTCGGGGGCGAGACAGGGTTATCGCAGGGCTACACCTTC
cdr3_aa: CASFGGETGLSQGYTF
v_call: TRBV18
clone_size: NA
d_call: TRBD1
j_call: TRBJ1-2

cdr3_nt: TGTGCCAGCAGCTTAGCGGCAAACAGGGGAGGTAACATTCAGTACTTC
cdr3_aa: CASSLAANRGGNIQYF
v_call: TRBV7-6
clone_size: few
d_call: NA
j_call: TRBJ2-4

cdr3_nt: TGTGCCAGCAGTGAGGGCCTACCAGTTAACAATGAGCAGTTCTTC
cdr3_aa: CASSEGLPVNNEQFF
v_call: TRBV6-2/TRBV6-3
clone_size: many
d_call: NA
j_call: TRBJ2-1

cdr3_nt: TGTGCCAGCAGTTACCAGCTAGCAGTCGGAGAGACCCAGTACTTC
cdr3_aa: CASSYQLAVGETQYF
v_call: TRBV6-2/TRBV6-3
clone_size: few
d_call: NA
j_call: TRBJ2-5

cdr3_nt: TGTGCCAGCAGTCCCTGGGGGAGGGGGGTGAACACTGAAGCTTTCTTT
cdr3_aa: CASSPWGRGVNTEAFF
v_call: TRBV27
clone_size: few
d_call: NA
j_call: TRBJ1-1

cdr3_nt: TGTGCCACCAGTGACGGGCGACTAGCGGGGAGGGATGAGCAGTTCTTC
cdr3_aa: CATSDGRLAGRDEQFF
v_call: TRBV24-1
clone_size: few
d_call: TRBD2
j_call: TRBJ2-1

cdr3_nt: TGTGCCAGCAGTTACTCTTCCCTAGCGGGGGGCCTTGGTTCTGGGACCCAGTACTTC
cdr3_aa: CASSYSSLAGGLGSGTQYF
v_call: TRBV6-6
clone_size: few
d_call: TRBD2
j_call: TRBJ2-5

cdr3_nt: TGTGCCAGCAGTCCCCGATTAAGGTTGACGGGGGGTACGTACGAGCAGTACTTC
cdr3_aa: CASSPRLRLTGGTYEQYF
v_call: TRBV28
clone_size: NA
d_call: TRBD2
j_call: TRBJ2-7

cdr3_nt: TGCGCCAGCAGCCCATACAGGAGGGGGGAAGAGACCCAGTACTTC
cdr3_aa: CASSPYRRGEETQYF
v_call: TRBV5-1
clone_size: NA
d_call: NA
j_call: TRBJ2-5

cdr3_nt: TGTGCCAGCAGTTTGTGGGACAGCCACACAGATACGCAGTATTTT
cdr3_aa: CASSLWDSHTDTQYF
v_call: TRBV12-3/TRBV12-4
clone_size: NA
d_call: TRBD1
j_call: TRBJ2-3

cdr3_nt: TGTGCCAGCAGCTCCAGGGCGGATACGCAGTATTTT
cdr3_aa: CASSSRADTQYF
v_call: TRBV7-8
clone_size: NA
d_call: NA
j_call: TRBJ2-3

cdr3_nt: TGTGCCAGCAGCCCCCAACGACAGGGGTTCTCCTACAATGAGCAGTTCTTC
cdr3_aa: CASSPQRQGFSYNEQFF
v_call: TRBV7-6
clone_size: many
d_call: TRBD1
j_call: TRBJ2-1

cdr3_nt: TGTGCCAGCAGCCCCTGGACAGGGGGGTCTGGGGCCAACGTCCTGACTTTC
cdr3_aa: CASSPWTGGSGANVLTF
v_call: TRBV7-6
clone_size: NA
d_call: TRBD1
j_call: TRBJ2-6

cdr3_nt: TGTGCCGCCGCCCCAGGTGGGGGGCCCACAGATACGCAGTATTTT
cdr3_aa: CAAAPGGGPTDTQYF
v_call: TRBV6-6
clone_size: NA
d_call: NA
j_call: TRBJ2-3

cdr3_nt: TGTGCCAGCAGTTTATCTATCAGGGTAAATAGAACTTTCTTT
cdr3_aa: CASSLSIRVNRTFF
v_call: TRBV27
clone_size: few
d_call: NA
j_call: TRBJ1-1

cdr3_nt: TGTGCCAGTACCCCACAAAGCTCCTACAATGAGCAGTTCTTC
cdr3_aa: CASTPQSSYNEQFF
v_call: TRBV19
clone_size: NA
d_call: NA
j_call: TRBJ2-1

cdr3_nt: TGTGCCAGCAGTTCTGACCCACTAGGGGGGTCTGAGGCCAACGTCCTGACTTTC
cdr3_aa: CASSSDPLGGSEANVLTF
v_call: TRBV6-2/TRBV6-3
clone_size: NA
d_call: NA
j_call: TRBJ2-6

cdr3_nt: TGTGCCAGCAGCGTCAGTGGAACTGAAGCTTTCTTT
cdr3_aa: CASSVSGTEAFF
v_call: TRBV7-8
clone_size: many
d_call: NA
j_call: TRBJ1-1

cdr3_nt: TGTGCCAGCTCACCTGGGGAACTGATGGGACAGCCGAACACCGGGGAGCTGTTTTTT
cdr3_aa: CASSPGELMGQPNTGELFF
v_call: TRBV18
clone_size: few
d_call: TRBD1
j_call: TRBJ2-2

cdr3_nt: TGTGCCAGCAGTTTATACTTCACCAGTTTGGCTTCAGATACGCAGTATTTT
cdr3_aa: CASSLYFTSLASDTQYF
v_call: TRBV28
clone_size: NA
d_call: NA
j_call: TRBJ2-3

cdr3_nt: TGTGCCAGCAGCTTAGAGCCCGCCAACTATGGCTACACCTTC
cdr3_aa: CASSLEPANYGYTF
v_call: TRBV7-9
clone_size: NA
d_call: NA
j_call: TRBJ1-2

cdr3_nt: TGTGCTAGCAGTATCGGGGGGGGTCAGAACAATGAGCAGTTCTTC
cdr3_aa: CASSIGGGQNNEQFF
v_call: TRBV7-7
clone_size: NA
d_call: TRBD2
j_call: TRBJ2-1

cdr3_nt: TGTGCCAGCAGCTTGAACGCCGGGACTAGCATCTACAATGAGCAGTTCTTC
cdr3_aa: CASSLNAGTSIYNEQFF
v_call: TRBV7-2
clone_size: many
d_call: TRBD2
j_call: TRBJ2-1

cdr3_nt: TGTGCCAGCAGCACGGGACAGAAAATGAACACTGAAGCTTTCTTT
cdr3_aa: CASSTGQKMNTEAFF
v_call: TRBV7-8
clone_size: many
d_call: TRBD1
j_call: TRBJ1-1

cdr3_nt: TGTGCCAGCGGACACCATTCCTACGAGCAGTACTTC
cdr3_aa: CASGHHSYEQYF
v_call: TRBV7-9
clone_size: few
d_call: NA
j_call: TRBJ2-7

cdr3_nt: TGTGCCAGCAGCGTCGACATGAACACTGAAGCTTTCTTT
cdr3_aa: CASSVDMNTEAFF
v_call: TRBV9
clone_size: once
d_call: NA
j_call: TRBJ1-1

cdr3_nt: TGTGCCAGCAGCCGGACAGCCTTAAATTCACCCCTCCACTTT
cdr3_aa: CASSRTALNSPLHF
v_call: TRBV27
clone_size: NA
d_call: NA
j_call: TRBJ1-6

cdr3_nt: TGTGCCAGCAGTTACTACCCGCCGGGACCCATGGTTCAGCCCCAGCATTTT
cdr3_aa: CASSYYPPGPMVQPQHF
v_call: TRBV6-5
clone_size: many
d_call: NA
j_call: TRBJ1-5

cdr3_nt: TGTGCCACCAGCAGTACTAGCGGGGGGGCCCATGAGCAGTTCTTC
cdr3_aa: CATSSTSGGAHEQFF
v_call: TRBV15
clone_size: few
d_call: TRBD2
j_call: TRBJ2-1

cdr3_nt: TGTGCCAGCAGTTTTGAGGAGTCCTTCAATTCACCCCTCCACTTT
cdr3_aa: CASSFEESFNSPLHF
v_call: TRBV28
clone_size: NA
d_call: NA
j_call: TRBJ1-6

cdr3_nt: TGTGCCAGCAGCTCCACGCGACAGGGGGCCACCTACAATGAGCAGTTCTTC
cdr3_aa: CASSSTRQGATYNEQFF
v_call: TRBV12-3/TRBV12-4
clone_size: NA
d_call: TRBD1
j_call: TRBJ2-1